This passage covers 3 T cell receptor beta chains from one sample sequenced in a study of blood T cells in healthy people across ages. A sample-barcoded 5' primer and a J-beta primer mix were used in a second PCR of roughly 6 to 11 cycles. TCRdb reprocessed the 5' RACE reads via MiXCR and lists one record per CDR3 protein. The sample holds over 600,000 distinct CDR3 sequences, around 50% seen once. The material sequenced was blood. These receptors all come from a man aged 80 or over in good health.

The chain links TRBV5-1 to TRBJ2-6; TRBD1 matches 12 bases. Germline trimming cut 4 bases from V and 3 bases from J; bases unmatched to any gene: 5. CDR3 length: 17 amino acids. The germline CDR1 and CDR2 sequences are SGHRS and YFSETQ. CDR3 nucleotides: TGCGCCAGCAGCATCCGGGACAGGGGGCTTGGGGCCAACGTCCTGACTTTC. This sequence encodes CASSIRDRGLGANVLTF.

The rearrangement joins TRBV4-3 to TRBJ2-7; maybe TRBD2 (5 bases). Germline values: CDR1 LGHNA, CDR2 YSLEER. V lost 3 bases and J 9 bases, leaving 12 bases between the germline ends. The CDR3 spans 12 residues. The CDR3 bases are TGCGCCAGCAGCCATGATTCGAGGGTGCAGTACTTC. It codes for CASSHDSRVQYF.

The chain carries TRBV2 and TRBJ2-3, with no clear D. V was trimmed by 6 bases and J by 4 bases, leaving 11 bases between them. This CDR3 comprises 13 residues. Germline assignment: CDR1 SNHLY and CDR2 FYNNEI. The CDR3 nucleotides are TGTGCCAGCAGGAACTGGTTATCAGATACGCAGTATTTT. Protein: CASRNWLSDTQYF.